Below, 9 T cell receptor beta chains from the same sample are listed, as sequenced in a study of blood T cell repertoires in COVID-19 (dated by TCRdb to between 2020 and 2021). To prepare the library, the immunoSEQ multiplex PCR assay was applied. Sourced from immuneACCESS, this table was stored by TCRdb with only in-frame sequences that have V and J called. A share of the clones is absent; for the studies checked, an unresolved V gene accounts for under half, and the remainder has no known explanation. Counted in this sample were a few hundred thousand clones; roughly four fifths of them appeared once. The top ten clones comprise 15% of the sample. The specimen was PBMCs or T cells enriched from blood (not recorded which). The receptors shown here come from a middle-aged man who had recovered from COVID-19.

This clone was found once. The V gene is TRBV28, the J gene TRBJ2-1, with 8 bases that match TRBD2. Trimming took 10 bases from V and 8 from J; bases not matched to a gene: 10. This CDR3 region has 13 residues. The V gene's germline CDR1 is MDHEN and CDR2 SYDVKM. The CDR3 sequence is CATRRAGAHEQFF. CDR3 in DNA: TGTGCCACCCGGCGAGCGGGGGCTCATGAGCAGTTCTTC.

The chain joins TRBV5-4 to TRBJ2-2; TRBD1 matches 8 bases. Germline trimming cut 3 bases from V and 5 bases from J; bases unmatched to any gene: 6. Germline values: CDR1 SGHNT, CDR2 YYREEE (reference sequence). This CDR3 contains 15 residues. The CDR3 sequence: CASSSARDRTGELFF. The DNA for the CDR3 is TGTGCCAGCAGCTCGGCCCGGGACAGGACCGGGGAGCTGTTTTTT.

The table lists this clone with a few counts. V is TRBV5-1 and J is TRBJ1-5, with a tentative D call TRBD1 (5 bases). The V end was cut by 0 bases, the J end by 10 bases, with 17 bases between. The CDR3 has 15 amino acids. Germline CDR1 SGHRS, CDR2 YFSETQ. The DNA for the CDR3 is TGCGCCAGCAGCTTGGCCGGGGGAAGGGCCCAACCCCAGCATTTT. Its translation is CASSLAGGRAQPQHF.

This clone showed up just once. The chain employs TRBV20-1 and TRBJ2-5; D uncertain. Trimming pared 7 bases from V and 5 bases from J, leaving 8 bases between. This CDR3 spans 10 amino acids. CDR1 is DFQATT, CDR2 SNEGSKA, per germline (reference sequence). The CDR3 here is CSGEDETQYF. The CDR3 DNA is TGCAGTGGAGAAGATGAGACCCAGTACTTC.

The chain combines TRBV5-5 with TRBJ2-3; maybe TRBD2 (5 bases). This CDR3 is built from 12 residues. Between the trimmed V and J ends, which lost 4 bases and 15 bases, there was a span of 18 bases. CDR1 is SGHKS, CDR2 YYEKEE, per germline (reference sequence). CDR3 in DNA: TGTGCCAGCAGCGTACCTGGGAGACCACACTATTTT. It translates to CASSVPGRPHYF.

Written as DNA, the CDR3 is TGTGCCAGCAGCAAAGGTAGGGGACAGATGAATCAGCCCCAGCATTTT. Translated, it gives CASSKGRGQMNQPQHF. The chain carries TRBV21-1 and TRBJ1-5; the table assigns TRBD1, which was not confirmed against the DNA. TRBV21-1 is a pseudogene locus. The CDR3 totals 16 residues.

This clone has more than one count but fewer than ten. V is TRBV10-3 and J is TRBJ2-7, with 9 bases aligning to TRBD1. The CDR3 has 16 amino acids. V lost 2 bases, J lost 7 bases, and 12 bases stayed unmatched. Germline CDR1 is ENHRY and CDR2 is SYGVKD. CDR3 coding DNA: TGTGCCATCAGTGAGGGGGCCGGGACAGGGATCGCGGAGCAGTACTTC. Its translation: CAISEGAGTGIAEQYF.

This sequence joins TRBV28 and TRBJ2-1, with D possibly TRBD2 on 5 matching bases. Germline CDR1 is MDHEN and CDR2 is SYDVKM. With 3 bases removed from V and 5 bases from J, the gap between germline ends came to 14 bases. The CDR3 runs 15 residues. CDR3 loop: CASSLVGSRNNEQFF. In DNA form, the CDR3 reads TGTGCCAGCAGTTTGGTTGGGAGTCGAAACAATGAGCAGTTCTTC.

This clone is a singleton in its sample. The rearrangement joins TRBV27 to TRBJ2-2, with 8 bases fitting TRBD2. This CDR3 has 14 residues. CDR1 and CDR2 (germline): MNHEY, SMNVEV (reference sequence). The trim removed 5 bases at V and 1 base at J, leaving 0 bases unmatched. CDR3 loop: CASSRGGNTGELFF. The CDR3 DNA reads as TGTGCCAGCAGTCGGGGGGGGAACACCGGGGAGCTGTTTTTT.